Given below is one T cell receptor beta chain in context. This specimen belongs to a study of T cell changes during pregnancy in multiple sclerosis. The CDR3 is 13 amino acids. Germline V gives CDR1 MNHNS, CDR2 SASEGT. Between the trimmed V and J ends, which lost 3 bases and 11 bases, there was a span of 14 bases. Data came from immunoSEQ multiplex PCR; TCRdb stores just in-frame clones and leaves some out. The sample lists around 100,000 clones, over 80% occurring once. The rearrangement joins TRBV6-1 to TRBJ1-5; perhaps TRBD1 as D (5 bases). Specimen: peripheral blood, collected after pregnancy. The sequence was obtained from a female donor with multiple sclerosis, enrolled in a pregnancy study. The CDR3 region has the DNA TGTGCCAGCAGTGAGGGGCTGTTTCTAGCCCAGCATTTT. It encodes CASSEGLFLAQHF.